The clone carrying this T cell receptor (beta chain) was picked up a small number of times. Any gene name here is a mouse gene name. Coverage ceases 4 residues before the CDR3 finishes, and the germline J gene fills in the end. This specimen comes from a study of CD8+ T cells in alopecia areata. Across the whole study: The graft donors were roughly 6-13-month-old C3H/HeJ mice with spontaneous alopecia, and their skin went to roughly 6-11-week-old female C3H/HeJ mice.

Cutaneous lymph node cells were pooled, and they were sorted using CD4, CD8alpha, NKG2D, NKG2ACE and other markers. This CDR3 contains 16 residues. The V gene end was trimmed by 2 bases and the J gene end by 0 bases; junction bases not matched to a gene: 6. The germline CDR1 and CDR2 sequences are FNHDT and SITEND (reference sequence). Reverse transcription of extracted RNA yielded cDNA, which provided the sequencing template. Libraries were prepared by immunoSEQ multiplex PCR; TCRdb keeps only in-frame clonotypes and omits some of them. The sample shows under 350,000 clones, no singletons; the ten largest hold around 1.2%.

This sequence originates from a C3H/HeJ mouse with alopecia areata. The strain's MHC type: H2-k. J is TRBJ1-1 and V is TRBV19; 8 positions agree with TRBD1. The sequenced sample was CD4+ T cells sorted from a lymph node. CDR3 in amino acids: CASSIHRGIANTEVFF. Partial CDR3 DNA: TGTGCCAGCAGTATCCACAGGGGGATTGCAAACACA.